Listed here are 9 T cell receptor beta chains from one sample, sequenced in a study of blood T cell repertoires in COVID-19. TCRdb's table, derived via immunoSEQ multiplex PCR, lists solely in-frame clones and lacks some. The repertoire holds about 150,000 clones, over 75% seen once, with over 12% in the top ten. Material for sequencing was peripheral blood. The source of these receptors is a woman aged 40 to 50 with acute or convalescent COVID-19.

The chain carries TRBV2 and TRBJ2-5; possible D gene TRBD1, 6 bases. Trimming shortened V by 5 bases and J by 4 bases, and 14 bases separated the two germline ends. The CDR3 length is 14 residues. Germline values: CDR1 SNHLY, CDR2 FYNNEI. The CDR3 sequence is CASSKGDRGETQYF. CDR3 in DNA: TGTGCCAGCAGTAAGGGGGACCGCGGAGAGACCCAGTACTTC.

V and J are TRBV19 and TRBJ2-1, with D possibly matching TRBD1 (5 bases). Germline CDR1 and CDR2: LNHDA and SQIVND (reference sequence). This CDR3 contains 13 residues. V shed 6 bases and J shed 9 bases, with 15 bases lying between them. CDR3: CASSPTGLSEQFF. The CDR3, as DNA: TGTGCCAGTAGCCCCACAGGTTTAAGTGAGCAGTTCTTC.

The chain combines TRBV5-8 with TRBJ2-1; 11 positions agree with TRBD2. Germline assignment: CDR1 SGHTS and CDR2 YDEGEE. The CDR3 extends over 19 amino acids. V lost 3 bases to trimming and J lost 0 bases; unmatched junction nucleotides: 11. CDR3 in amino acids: CASSSRASGGLSSYNEQFF. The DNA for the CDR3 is TGTGCCAGCAGCTCGAGGGCTAGCGGGGGGCTAAGCTCCTACAATGAGCAGTTCTTC.

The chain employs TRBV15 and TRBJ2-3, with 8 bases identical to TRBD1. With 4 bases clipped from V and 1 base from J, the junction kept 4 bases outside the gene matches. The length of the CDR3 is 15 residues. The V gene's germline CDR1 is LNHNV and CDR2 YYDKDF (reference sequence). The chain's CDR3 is CATSKPGQGTDTQYF. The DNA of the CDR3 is TGTGCCACCAGCAAACCGGGACAGGGCACAGATACGCAGTATTTT.

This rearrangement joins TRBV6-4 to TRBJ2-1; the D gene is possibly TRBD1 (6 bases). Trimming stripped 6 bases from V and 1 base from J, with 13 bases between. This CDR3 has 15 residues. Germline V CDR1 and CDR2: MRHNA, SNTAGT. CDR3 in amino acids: CASSHRAESYNEQFF. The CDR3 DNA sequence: TGTGCCAGCAGCCACAGGGCTGAGTCCTACAATGAGCAGTTCTTC.

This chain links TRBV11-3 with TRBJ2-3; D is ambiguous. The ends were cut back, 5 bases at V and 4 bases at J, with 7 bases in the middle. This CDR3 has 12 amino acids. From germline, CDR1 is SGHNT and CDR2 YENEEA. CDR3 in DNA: TGTGCCAGCAGCCCCCAGGCAGATACGCAGTATTTT. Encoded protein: CASSPQADTQYF.

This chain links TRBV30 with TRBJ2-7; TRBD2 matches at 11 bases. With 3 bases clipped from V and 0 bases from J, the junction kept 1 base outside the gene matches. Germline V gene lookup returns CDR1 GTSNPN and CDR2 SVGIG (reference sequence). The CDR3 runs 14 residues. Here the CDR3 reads CAWRTSGGSYEQYF. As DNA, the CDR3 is TGTGCCTGGAGAACTAGCGGGGGCTCCTACGAGCAGTACTTC.

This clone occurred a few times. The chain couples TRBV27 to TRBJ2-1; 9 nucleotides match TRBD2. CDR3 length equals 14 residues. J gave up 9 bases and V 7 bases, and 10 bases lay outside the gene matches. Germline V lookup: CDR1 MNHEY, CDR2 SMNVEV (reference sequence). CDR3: CASIPTGGRGEQFF. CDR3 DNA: TGTGCCAGCATCCCTACTGGCGGGAGGGGTGAGCAGTTCTTC.

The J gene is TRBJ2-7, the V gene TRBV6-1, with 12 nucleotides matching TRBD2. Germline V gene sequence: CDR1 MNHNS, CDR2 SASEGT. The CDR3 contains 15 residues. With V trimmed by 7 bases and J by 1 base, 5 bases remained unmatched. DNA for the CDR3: TGTGCCAGCACCAGCGGACTAGCGGGGTCCTACGAGCAGTACTTC. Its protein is CASTSGLAGSYEQYF.